This record concerns one T cell receptor beta chain sequence. The data were obtained in a study of blood T cell repertoires in COVID-19. The germline CDR1 and CDR2 sequences are MGHDK and SYGVNS. V dropped 4 bases and J dropped 0 bases, with 6 bases sitting between them. There are 13 residues in the CDR3. Measured with immunoSEQ multiplex PCR; TCRdb has only the in-frame clones, and not every one. Altogether tens of thousands of clones are present, approximately 84% being singletons, with the ten largest covering roughly 3.2%. Sequenced material: peripheral blood. The rearrangement uses TRBV25-1 and TRBJ1-1; D call uncertain. The receptor's source is a man aged 55 to 69 with acute or convalescent COVID-19. CDR3 nucleotide sequence: TGTGCCAGCAGTGGACATTTGAACACTGAAGCTTTCTTT. Amino acids: CASSGHLNTEAFF.